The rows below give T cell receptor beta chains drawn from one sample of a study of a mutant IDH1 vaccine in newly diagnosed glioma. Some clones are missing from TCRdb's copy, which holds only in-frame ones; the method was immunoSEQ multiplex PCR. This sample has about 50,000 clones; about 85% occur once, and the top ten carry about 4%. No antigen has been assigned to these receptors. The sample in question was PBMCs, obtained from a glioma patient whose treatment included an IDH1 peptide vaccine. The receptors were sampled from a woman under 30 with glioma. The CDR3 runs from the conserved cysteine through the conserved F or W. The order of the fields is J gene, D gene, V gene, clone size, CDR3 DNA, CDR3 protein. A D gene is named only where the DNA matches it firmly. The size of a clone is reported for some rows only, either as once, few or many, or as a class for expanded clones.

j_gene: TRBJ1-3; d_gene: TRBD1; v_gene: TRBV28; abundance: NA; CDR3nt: TGTGCCAGCAGTCGGGACAGGGTCTCTGGAAACACCATATATTTT; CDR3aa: CASSRDRVSGNTIYF
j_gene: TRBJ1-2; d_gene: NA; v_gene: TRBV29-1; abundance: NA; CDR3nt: TGCAGCGTTGAAGTTAACTATGGCTACACCTTC; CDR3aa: CSVEVNYGYTF
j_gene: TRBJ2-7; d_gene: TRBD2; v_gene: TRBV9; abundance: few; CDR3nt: TGTGCCAGCAGCGTAGAAGCGGGGGCCGTCTACGAGCAGTACTTC; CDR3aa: CASSVEAGAVYEQYF
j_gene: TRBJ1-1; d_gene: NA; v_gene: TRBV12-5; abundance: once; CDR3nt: TGTGCTAGTGGTTTGAGGGGTATACACGATGAAGCTTTCTTT; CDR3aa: CASGLRGIHDEAFF
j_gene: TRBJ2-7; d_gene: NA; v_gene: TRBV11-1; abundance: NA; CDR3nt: TGTGCCAGCAGCGAGACCTACGAGCAGTACTTC; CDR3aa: CASSETYEQYF
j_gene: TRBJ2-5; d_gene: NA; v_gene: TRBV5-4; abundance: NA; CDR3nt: TGTGCCAGCAGCTTAAACGCCCAGGGCACCTGGGAGACCCAGTACTTC; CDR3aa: CASSLNAQGTWETQYF
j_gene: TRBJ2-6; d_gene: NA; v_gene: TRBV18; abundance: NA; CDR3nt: TGTGCCAGCGCCCGAACTGACTCTGGGGCCAACGTCCTGACTTTC; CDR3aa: CASARTDSGANVLTF
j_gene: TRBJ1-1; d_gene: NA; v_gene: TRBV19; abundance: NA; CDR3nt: TGTGCCAGTAGTCCGGCCCCGGGGGGCACTGAAGCTTTCTTT; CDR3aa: CASSPAPGGTEAFF
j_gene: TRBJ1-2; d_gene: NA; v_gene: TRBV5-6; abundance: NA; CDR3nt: TGTGCCAGCAGCTTGGCCGGGGGAGGCTACACCTTC; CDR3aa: CASSLAGGGYTF
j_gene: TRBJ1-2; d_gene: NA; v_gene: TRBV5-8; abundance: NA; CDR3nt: TGTGCCAGCAGCTCCCGGGACCGCCGCTATGGCTACACCTTC; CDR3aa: CASSSRDRRYGYTF
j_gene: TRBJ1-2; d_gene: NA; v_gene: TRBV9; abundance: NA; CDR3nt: TGTGCCAGCAGCGTAGAGAACCTCTATGGCTACACCTTC; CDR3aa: CASSVENLYGYTF
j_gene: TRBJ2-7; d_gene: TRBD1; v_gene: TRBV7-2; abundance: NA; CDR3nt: TGTGCCAGCAGCTTAGCGGTGCAGGGGGCCTACGAGCAGTACTTC; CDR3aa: CASSLAVQGAYEQYF
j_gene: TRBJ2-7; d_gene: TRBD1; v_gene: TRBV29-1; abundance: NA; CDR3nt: TGCAGCGTACAGGGGGCCAACGAGCAGTACTTC; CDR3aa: CSVQGANEQYF
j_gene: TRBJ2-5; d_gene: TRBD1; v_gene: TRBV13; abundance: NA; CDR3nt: TGTGCCAGCAGCTTAGGGACCGGGACAGGGTTTGGAGAGACCCAGTACTTC; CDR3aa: CASSLGTGTGFGETQYF
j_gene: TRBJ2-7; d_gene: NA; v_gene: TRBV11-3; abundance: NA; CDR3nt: TGTGCCAGCAGCTACTCTCTTAGGAAGGGGTCCTACGAGCAGTACTTC; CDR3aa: CASSYSLRKGSYEQYF
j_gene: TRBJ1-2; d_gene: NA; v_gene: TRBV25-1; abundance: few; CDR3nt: TGTGCCACCCTACAGGGTCGGTACGGCTACACCTTC; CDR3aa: CATLQGRYGYTF
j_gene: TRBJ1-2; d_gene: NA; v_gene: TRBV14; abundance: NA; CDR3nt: TGTGCCAGCAGCCTAGTAGACGGCAACTATGGCTACACCTTC; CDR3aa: CASSLVDGNYGYTF
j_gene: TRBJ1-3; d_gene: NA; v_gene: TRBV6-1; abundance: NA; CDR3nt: TGTGCCAGCAGTGAAGCGGCCGCGAGAGGCGGAAACACCATATATTTT; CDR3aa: CASSEAAARGGNTIYF
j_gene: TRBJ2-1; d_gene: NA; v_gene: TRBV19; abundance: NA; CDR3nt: TGTGCCTCCCAAAAAGCCGGGACGGGGCAGTTCTTC; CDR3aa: CASQKAGTGQFF
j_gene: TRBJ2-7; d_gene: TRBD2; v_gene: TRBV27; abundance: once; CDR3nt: TGTGCCAGCAGTTTCCAAGGCGGGAGCGGGTACGAGCAGTACTTC; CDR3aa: CASSFQGGSGYEQYF
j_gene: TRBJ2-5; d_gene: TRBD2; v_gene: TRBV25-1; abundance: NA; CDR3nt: TGTGCCAGCAGTGAATATGCGGGAGGGCCGGCGGAGACCCAGTACTTC; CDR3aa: CASSEYAGGPAETQYF
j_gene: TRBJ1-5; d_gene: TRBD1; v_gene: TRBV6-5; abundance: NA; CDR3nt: TGTGCCAGCAGTGGGGGGACAGGCAATCAGCCCCAGCATTTT; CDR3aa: CASSGGTGNQPQHF
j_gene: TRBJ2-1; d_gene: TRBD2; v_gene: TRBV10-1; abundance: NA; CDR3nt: TGCGCCAGCAGTCGGGCTAGCGGGGGGTACAATGAGCAGTTCTTC; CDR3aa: CASSRASGGYNEQFF
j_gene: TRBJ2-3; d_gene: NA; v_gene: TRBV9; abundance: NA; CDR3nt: TGTGCCAGCAGCGTCCGGTACGGGGATACGCAGTATTTT; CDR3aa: CASSVRYGDTQYF
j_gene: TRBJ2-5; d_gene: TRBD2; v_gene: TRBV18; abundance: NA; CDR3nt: TGTGCCAGCTCACCAACTACTAGCGCTCGCCAAGAGACCCAGTACTTC; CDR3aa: CASSPTTSARQETQYF
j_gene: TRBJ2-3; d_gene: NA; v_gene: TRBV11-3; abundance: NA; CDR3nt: TGTGCCATAGGGGGGGCTAGCGTAAGCACAGATACGCAGTATTTT; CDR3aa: CAIGGASVSTDTQYF
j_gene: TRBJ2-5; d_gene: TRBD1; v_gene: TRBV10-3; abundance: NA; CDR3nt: TGTGCCATCAGTGAGCTGGACAGGGGGTTGGAGACCCAGTACTTC; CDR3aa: CAISELDRGLETQYF
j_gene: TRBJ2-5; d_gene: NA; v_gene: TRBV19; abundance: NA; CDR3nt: TGTGCCAGTAGTATAGGGCAGGGCAGTCAGCAAGAGACCCAGTACTTC; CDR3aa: CASSIGQGSQQETQYF
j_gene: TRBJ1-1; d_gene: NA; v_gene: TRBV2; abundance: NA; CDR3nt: TGTGCCAGCAGTGAAGCGCAGGGCAGGGGTGAAGCTTTCTTT; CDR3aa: CASSEAQGRGEAFF
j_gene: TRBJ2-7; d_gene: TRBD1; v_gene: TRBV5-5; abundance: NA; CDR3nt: TGTGCCAGCAGCTGGGGACAGGGGCCCTACGAGCAGTACTTC; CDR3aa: CASSWGQGPYEQYF
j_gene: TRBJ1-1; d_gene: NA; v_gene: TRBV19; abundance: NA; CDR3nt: TGTGCCAGTAGTATAGGGGCAGAACTTTCTCCAGCTTTCTTT; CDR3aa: CASSIGAELSPAFF
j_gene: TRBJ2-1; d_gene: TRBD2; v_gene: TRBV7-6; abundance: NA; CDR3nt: TGTGCCAGCAGCCATAGGGCTAGCGGTGGCAATGAGCAGTTCTTC; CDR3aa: CASSHRASGGNEQFF
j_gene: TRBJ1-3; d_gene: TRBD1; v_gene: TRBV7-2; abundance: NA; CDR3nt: TGTGCCAGCAGCTTACAGGGGGCCAGCCTCGGGAACACCATATATTTT; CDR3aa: CASSLQGASLGNTIYF
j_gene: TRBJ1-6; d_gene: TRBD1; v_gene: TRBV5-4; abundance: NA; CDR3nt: TGTGCCAGCAGCTGGGACAGGGTCAATTCACCCCTCCACTTT; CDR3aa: CASSWDRVNSPLHF
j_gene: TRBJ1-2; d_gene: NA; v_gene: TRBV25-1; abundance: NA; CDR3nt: TGTGCCAGCAGACCCCCAGGTCGGTATGGGGGCTACACCTTC; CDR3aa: CASRPPGRYGGYTF
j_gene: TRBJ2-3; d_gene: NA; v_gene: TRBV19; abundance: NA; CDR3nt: TGTGCCAGTAGTATAGATCTCGGGCCGGGGGGCACAGATACGCAGTATTTT; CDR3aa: CASSIDLGPGGTDTQYF
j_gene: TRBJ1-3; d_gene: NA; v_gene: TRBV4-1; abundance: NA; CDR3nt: TGCGCCAGCAGCCAAGATTCGTCAGGGTTTAGGCCTGGAAACACCATATATTTT; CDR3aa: CASSQDSSGFRPGNTIYF